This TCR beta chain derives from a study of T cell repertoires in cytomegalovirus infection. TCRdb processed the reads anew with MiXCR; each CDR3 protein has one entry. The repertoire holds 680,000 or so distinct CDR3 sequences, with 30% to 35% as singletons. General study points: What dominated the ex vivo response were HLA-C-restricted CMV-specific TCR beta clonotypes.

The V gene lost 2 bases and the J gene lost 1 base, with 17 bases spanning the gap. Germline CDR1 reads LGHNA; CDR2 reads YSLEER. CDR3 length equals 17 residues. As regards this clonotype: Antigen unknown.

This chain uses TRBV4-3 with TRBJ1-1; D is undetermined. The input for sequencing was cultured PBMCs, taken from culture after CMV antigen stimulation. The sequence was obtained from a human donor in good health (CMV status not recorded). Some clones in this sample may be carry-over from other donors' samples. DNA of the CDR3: TGCGCCAGCAGCCAACGGACCCCACAAGAGAGGAACACTGAAGCTTTCTTT. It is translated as CASSQRTPQERNTEAFF.